The present TCR beta chain was sequenced within a study of blood T cell repertoires in COVID-19. Whole-study context: Donors in the United States, Italy and Spain gave samples during acute or convalescent COVID-19. In each case, the material was cDNA or gDNA derived from T cells, B-cell-depleted T cells, or PBMCs.

Original handling: Reference gene primer amplification gave estimated nucleated cell counts. The assay was immunoSEQ multiplex PCR, and TCRdb's table has in-frame clones only and misses some. For V, J and clone size, that table is used; D and trimming come from the DNA. The sample includes 200,000 to 250,000 clones, approximately 87% seen only once; the top ten take roughly 3.3%. Trimming took off 0 bases at V and 3 bases at J, with 9 bases between the two ends. The CDR3 totals 16 residues. Germline loops: CDR1 MNHEY, CDR2 SMNVEV (reference sequence). Participants, about 18 to 90 years old, spanned about two dozen US areas. This clone was detected a few times.

The source of this sequence is a woman aged 45-60 years in a cohort exposed to, infected with or recovered from COVID-19 (not recorded which). Sequenced: PBMCs or T cells enriched from blood (not recorded which). The gene calls are TRBV27 and TRBJ1-6, with D uncertain. CDR3 coding DNA: TGTGCCAGCAGTTTATCAATCCGGAGCTATAATTCACCCCTCCACTTT. Its protein product is CASSLSIRSYNSPLHF.